A single sample is the source of the 31 T cell receptor beta chains below, sequenced in a study of OX40 agonist ivuxolimab in advanced cancers. The repertoire was sequenced with immunoSEQ multiplex PCR; TCRdb's copy has only in-frame clones and lacks some. The sample lists some 70,000 clones, approximately 90% seen once, with 2% to 2.5% in the top ten. Sequenced material: CD4+ or CD8+ T cells sorted from blood, taken in a trial of the OX40 agonist ivuxolimab. Receptors were obtained from an adult with an advanced solid tumor such as melanoma, head and neck, liver or kidney cancer.

The CDR3 region has the DNA TGTGCCAGCAGGGGGACGTGGGCGGGAGGGGGCTACAATGAGCAGTTCTTC. Protein product: CASRGTWAGGGYNEQFF. The V gene is TRBV11-3, the J gene TRBJ2-1; 9 positions agree with TRBD2. Trimming at V came to 6 bases and at J to 3 bases, leaving 12 bases not matched to a gene. The CDR3 is 17 amino acids. Germline-derived CDR1 and CDR2 are SGHNT and YENEEA.

The rearrangement joins TRBV9 to TRBJ2-7, with 10 bases matching TRBD2. The CDR3 loop spans 14 amino acids. Germline V gives CDR1 SGDLS, CDR2 YYNGEE. Unmatched junction bases numbered 2, after V lost 2 bases and J lost 3 bases. Here the CDR3 DNA reads TGTGCCAGCAGCGTGTCTAGCGGGAGCTACGAGCAGTACTTC. Translated: CASSVSSGSYEQYF.

As for this clone: The sample contains more than one DNA sequence encoding this CDR3. This chain links TRBV7-2 with TRBJ2-1; D possibly uses TRBD1 or TRBD2 (5 bases each). V was clipped by 0 bases and J by 2 bases, with 5 bases between them. CDR3 size: 14 residues. Looked up from germline, CDR1 is SGHTA and CDR2 is FQGNSA. The CDR3 DNA reads as TGTGCCAGCAGCTTAGCGGGGGCCTACAATGAGCAGTTCTTC. Its translation: CASSLAGAYNEQFF.

This clone was recorded once. The chain employs TRBV20-1 and TRBJ1-2; D possibly corresponds to TRBD1 (6 bases). CDR3 length: 11 residues. Trimming removed 3 bases from V and 13 bases from J, with 15 bases in between. CDR1 is DFQATT, CDR2 SNEGSKA, per germline (reference sequence). The CDR3 region is CSASSGGIFTF. The CDR3 DNA reads TGCAGTGCTAGCTCTGGGGGCATCTTCACCTTC.

The chain links TRBV30 to TRBJ2-7; 8 bases fit TRBD2. CDR1 is GTSNPN, CDR2 SVGIG, per germline (reference sequence). The CDR3 contains 14 residues. Germline trimming cut 3 bases from V and 0 bases from J; bases unmatched to any gene: 4. The chain's CDR3 is CAWSPGGGSYEQYF. The CDR3 region has the DNA TGTGCCTGGAGCCCCGGGGGGGGCTCCTACGAGCAGTACTTC.

This chain joins TRBV5-1 and TRBJ2-5, with TRBD2 matching over 12 bases. This CDR3 is 13 amino acids long. V gave up 7 bases and J gave up 4 bases; unmatched junction bases: 2. Germline CDR1 SGHRS, CDR2 YFSETQ. CDR3 sequence (DNA): TGCGCCAGCCGACTAGCGGGAGTAGAGACCCAGTACTTC. It encodes CASRLAGVETQYF.

This clone was picked up one time. The chain combines TRBV5-1 with TRBJ1-1, with D unclear. V dropped 6 bases and J dropped 0 bases, with 9 bases sitting between them. CDR1 is SGHRS, CDR2 YFSETQ, per germline. The CDR3 is 13 amino acids. CDR3 nucleotide sequence: TGCGCCAGCAAACAGAGAGTGAACACTGAAGCTTTCTTT. Protein sequence: CASKQRVNTEAFF.

The CDR3 DNA sequence: TGTGCCAGCACCAGGGAGGGCTATGGCTACACCTTC. Translation gives CASTREGYGYTF. This chain connects TRBV9 to TRBJ1-2; a possible D gene is TRBD1 (5 bases). The V end was cut by 6 bases, the J end by 4 bases, with 10 bases between. CDR3 length equals 12 residues. Per germline, CDR1 SGDLS and CDR2 YYNGEE.

This sequence joins TRBV5-8 and TRBJ2-1; a weak D match, TRBD1 (5 bases). Looked up from germline, CDR1 is SGHTS and CDR2 is YDEGEE. V dropped 3 bases and J dropped 4 bases, with 8 bases sitting between them. The CDR3 spans 13 residues. CDR3 region: CASSSAGYNEQFF. The CDR3 coding sequence is TGTGCCAGCAGCTCGGCAGGGTACAATGAGCAGTTCTTC.

The CDR3 DNA is TGTGCCAGCAGCTTTGTGTTAGCTAGCGGACCCTACGAGCAGTACTTC. This sequence encodes CASSFVLASGPYEQYF. The gene calls are TRBV7-3 and TRBJ2-7, with 7 bases lining up with TRBD2. Germline V gives CDR1 SGHTA, CDR2 FQGTGA. V was clipped by 3 bases and J by 2 bases; unmatched bases: 10. The CDR3 is made up of 16 amino acids.

The chain carries TRBV28 and TRBJ1-6; the match to TRBD1 covers 9 bases. Germline V CDR1 and CDR2: MDHEN, SYDVKM. The CDR3 spans 16 residues. The junction had 7 bases not matched to a gene; V was cut back by 5 bases and J by 5 bases. As DNA, the CDR3 is TGTGCCAGCAGTCTAATCCGGACAGGGGATAATTCACCCCTCCACTTT. Its protein is CASSLIRTGDNSPLHF.

A single count supports this clone. The chain is built from TRBV7-9 and TRBJ2-2, with 10 bases fitting TRBD2. The CDR3 has 16 amino acids. Germline-derived CDR1 and CDR2 are SEHNR and FQNEAQ (reference sequence). Germline trimming cut 5 bases from V and 9 bases from J; bases unmatched to any gene: 12. The CDR3 reads CASSTGDTSGIRELFF. CDR3 in DNA: TGTGCCAGCAGCACAGGGGATACTAGCGGGATCCGGGAGCTGTTTTTT.

The V gene is TRBV9, the J gene TRBJ2-5, with 8 positions matching TRBD2. Unmatched junction bases numbered 8, after V lost 3 bases and J lost 7 bases. Looked up from germline, CDR1 is SGDLS and CDR2 is YYNGEE. This CDR3 contains 14 residues. CDR3: CASSARGGWGTQYF. The CDR3 nucleotides are TGTGCCAGCAGCGCCCGGGGGGGATGGGGGACCCAGTACTTC.

In nucleotides, the CDR3 is TGCAGCCCGGGGGTCGGGACAGGTTCCTACGAGCAGTACTTC. Amino acids: CSPGVGTGSYEQYF. The chain has TRBV29-1 and TRBJ2-7, with 8 positions matching TRBD1. Germline lookup yields CDR1 SQVTM and CDR2 ANQGSEA. This CDR3 contains 14 residues. The ends lost 8 bases at V and 1 base at J; junction bases unmatched: 10.

The rearrangement uses TRBV7-2 and TRBJ2-1, with a weak D call TRBD2 (6 bases). This CDR3 comprises 15 residues. Germline-derived CDR1 and CDR2 are SGHTA and FQGNSA. V was shortened by 0 bases and J by 4 bases, with 10 bases between the two germline ends. CDR3 region: CASSLASGDYNEQFF. Here the CDR3 DNA reads TGTGCCAGCAGCTTAGCTAGCGGAGATTACAATGAGCAGTTCTTC. Based on the CDR3 plus reference TRBV7-2 and TRBJ2-1, the full variable domain is GAGVSQSPSNKVTEKGKDVELRCDPISGHTALYWYRQSLGQGLEFLIYFQGNSAPDKSGLPSDRFSAERTGGSVSTLTIQRTQQEDSAVYLCASSLASGDYNEQFFGPGTRLTVL.

This clone was detected once. The rearrangement joins TRBV7-2 to TRBJ2-1, with unresolved D. The V end lost 5 bases, the J end lost 7 bases, and 21 bases lay between the germline ends. The CDR3 totals 16 residues. CDR1 SGHTA and CDR2 FQGNSA come from the germline V gene. CDR3 coding DNA: TGTGCCAGCAGCCCGTGGGCCACTCGAGGTGGTAATGAGCAGTTCTTC. Protein product: CASSPWATRGGNEQFF.

The rearrangement links TRBV5-1 to TRBJ1-4; D possibly corresponds to TRBD1 (5 bases). V gave up 4 bases and J gave up 8 bases, with 18 bases separating them. This CDR3 comprises 15 residues. Germline V gene lookup returns CDR1 SGHRS and CDR2 YFSETQ. The CDR3 loop is CASSPVGGTVEKLFF. CDR3 coding DNA: TGCGCCAGCAGCCCGGTAGGCGGGACCGTAGAAAAACTGTTTTTT.

This chain joins TRBV6-6 and TRBJ1-5; D remains ambiguous. This CDR3 is 15 amino acids long. CDR1 and CDR2 (germline): MNHNY, SVGAGI (reference sequence). Trimming took off 2 bases at V and 1 base at J, with 9 bases between the two ends. Here the CDR3 DNA reads TGTGCCAGCAGTTACAAGGCAATGAGCAATCAGCCCCAGCATTTT. Its translation is CASSYKAMSNQPQHF.

The chain carries TRBV18 and TRBJ2-5; TRBD1 or TRBD2 may be the D gene (5 bases each). The DNA end favors TRBJ2-7, so the J call may be wrong. Per germline, CDR1 KGHSH and CDR2 LQKENI. The CDR3 sequence is 13 residues long. In DNA form, the CDR3 reads TGTGCCAGCTCACCCGGGACCTCTTACGAGCAGTACTTC. Translating it yields CASSPGTSYEQYF.

With respect to this clone: The sample holds other DNA sequences that translate to the same CDR3. The CDR3 spells CASSFTGRETQYF. The CDR3 nucleotides read TGTGCCAGCAGTTTCACAGGGCGGGAGACCCAGTACTTC. J is TRBJ2-5 and V is TRBV27; D might be TRBD1 (6 bases). V was cut by 3 bases and J by 5 bases, with 10 bases left in between. This CDR3 region has 13 residues. Germline V gene data show CDR1 as MNHEY and CDR2 as SMNVEV (reference sequence).

The chain uses TRBV5-4 and TRBJ1-2; D not resolved. Germline assignment: CDR1 SGHNT and CDR2 YYREEE (reference sequence). The V end was cut by 3 bases, the J end by 7 bases, with 16 bases between. CDR3 size: 14 residues. The CDR3 coding sequence is TGTGCCAGCAGCTGGGGAGGGTACGTTGGTGGCTACACCTTC. Protein sequence: CASSWGGYVGGYTF.

This rearrangement joins TRBV4-2 to TRBJ2-7, with D perhaps assigned TRBD1 or TRBD2 (5 bases each). The ends were cut back, 0 bases at V and 7 bases at J, with 10 bases in the middle. This CDR3 comprises 13 residues. Germline values: CDR1 LGHNA, CDR2 YNFKEQ. CDR3 region: CASSQDEGREQYF. The CDR3 DNA sequence: TGTGCCAGCAGCCAAGATGAGGGGCGGGAGCAGTACTTC.

Written as DNA, the CDR3 is TGCGCCAGCAGCCGGGACAGGCAACAAGAGACCCAGTACTTC. Its translation: CASSRDRQQETQYF. This chain connects TRBV5-1 to TRBJ2-5; TRBD1 matches at 8 bases. The V gene's germline CDR1 is SGHRS and CDR2 YFSETQ. The CDR3 spans 14 residues. J was trimmed by 2 bases and V by 4 bases; bases with no gene match: 4.

V gene TRBV15 combines with J gene TRBJ2-3; D possibly uses TRBD1 or TRBD2 (5 bases each). Germline V gene sequence: CDR1 LNHNV, CDR2 YYDKDF (reference sequence). CDR3 size: 15 residues. Trimming pared 3 bases from V and 6 bases from J, leaving 16 bases between. CDR3 sequence: CATSRSRDQSDTQYF. The CDR3 DNA sequence: TGTGCCACCAGCAGGAGCCGGGACCAGTCCGATACGCAGTATTTT.

V usage is TRBV7-2 and J usage is TRBJ2-1; 7 positions agree with TRBD1. Per the germline V gene, CDR1 is SGHTA and CDR2 is FQGNSA. The CDR3 runs 15 residues. After removal of 5 bases from V and 5 bases from J, the junction contained 9 bases not matched to a gene. CDR3 amino acids: CASSLLRGPNNEQFF. CDR3 sequence (DNA): TGTGCCAGCAGCCTTTTGAGGGGGCCAAACAATGAGCAGTTCTTC.

V gene TRBV7-8 combines with J gene TRBJ2-5; D is unclear. The germline V and J ends were trimmed by 4 bases and 5 bases, with 14 bases remaining between them. Germline V gives CDR1 SGHVS, CDR2 FQNEAQ. The CDR3 sequence is 14 residues long. The CDR3 protein is CASSSHTLRETQYF. Written as DNA, the CDR3 is TGTGCCAGCAGCTCTCATACCCTACGGGAGACCCAGTACTTC. Based on the CDR3 plus reference TRBV7-8 and TRBJ2-5, the full variable domain is GAGVSQSPRYKVAKRGQDVALRCDPISGHVSLFWYQQALGQGPEFLTYFQNEAQLDKSGLPSDRFFAERPEGSVSTLKIQRTQQEDSAVYLCASSSHTLRETQYFGPGTRLLVL.

The V call is TRBV28, the J call TRBJ1-2; 11 bases are a match to TRBD1. V lost 10 bases, J lost 3 bases, and 16 bases stayed unmatched. The CDR3 has 17 residues. Germline values: CDR1 MDHEN, CDR2 SYDVKM. The CDR3 DNA is TGTGCCACCTTTTCCCAGGGACAGGGGGGTATGTACTATGGCTACACCTTC. Its protein product is CATFSQGQGGMYYGYTF.

J is TRBJ1-3 and V is TRBV6-5; no clear D gene. The CDR3 spans 14 residues. The germline gives CDR1 MNHEY, CDR2 SVGAGI. The ends were cut back, 0 bases at V and 2 bases at J, with 5 bases in the middle. The CDR3 coding sequence is TGTGCCAGCAGTTACTCACTGGCTGGAAACACCATATATTTT. Its translation is CASSYSLAGNTIYF.

V and J are TRBV10-3 and TRBJ2-1; 9 nucleotides match TRBD2. The V gene's germline CDR1 is ENHRY and CDR2 SYGVKD. The CDR3 runs 14 residues. The ends lost 5 bases at V and 7 bases at J; junction bases unmatched: 6. The CDR3 region is CAISRPSGANEQFF. In DNA form, the CDR3 reads TGTGCCATCAGTCGCCCTAGCGGGGCTAATGAGCAGTTCTTC.

The J gene is TRBJ2-5, the V gene TRBV11-3; the D is unclear. The CDR3 has 14 amino acids. Germline CDR1 reads SGHNT; CDR2 reads YENEEA. With 4 bases removed from V and 2 bases from J, the gap between germline ends came to 11 bases. CDR3 sequence reads: CASSWGGQQETQYF. Written as DNA, the CDR3 is TGTGCCAGCAGCTGGGGTGGGCAGCAAGAGACCCAGTACTTC. Supplemented by reference TRBV11-3 and TRBJ2-5, the full variable domain reads EAGVVQSPRYKIIEKKQPVAFWCNPISGHNTLYWYLQNLGQGPELLIRYENEEAVDDSQLPKDRFSAERLKGVDSTLKIQPAELGDSAVYLCASSWGGQQETQYFGPGTRLLVL.

This chain joins TRBV9 and TRBJ2-3; TRBD2 agrees at 13 bases. The CDR3 totals 18 residues. V lost 4 bases and J lost 1; bases outside the gene matches: 9. Per the germline V gene, CDR1 is SGDLS and CDR2 is YYNGEE. The CDR3 DNA reads TGTGCCAGCAGCACCAGACTAGCGGGGGGCCTGGGCACAGATACGCAGTATTTT. It codes for CASSTRLAGGLGTDTQYF.